This T cell receptor (beta chain) derives from a study of Graves' ophthalmopathy and Graves' hyperthyroidism. Study-level findings and limits: Most thyroid clonotypes expanded beyond 0.001 frequency were also found in blood.

Over 18 months of follow-up, stable hyperthyroidism required that no ophthalmopathy appear. Hyperthyroidism patients had new diagnoses, durations under 2 months, and ages of 18 to 65. The CDR3 contains 17 residues. The J segment lost 3 bases and the V segment lost 8 bases, leaving 11 bases of the junction unmatched. Germline lookup yields CDR1 MNHEY and CDR2 SVGAGI. This clonotype was counted at least ten times. Its target is not known. RNA served as the template for amplifying TCR beta CDR3 regions. The authors performed first-round RT-PCR with HTBI primers and then a second-round multiplex PCR. TCRdb itself ran the multiplex PCR reads through MiXCR, one entry per CDR3 protein. The sample lists around 400,000 distinct CDR3 sequences; approximately 21% were seen once.

The clonotype was recovered from a woman aged 18-29 years with stable Graves' hyperthyroidism. The chain uses TRBV6-5 and TRBJ2-4, with TRBD2 matching over 12 bases. The sequenced sample was peripheral blood. CDR3 region: CASAGPGLAGSKNIQYF. In nucleotides, the CDR3 is TGTGCCAGCGCAGGACCCGGACTAGCGGGAAGCAAAAACATTCAGTACTTC.